What follows are 4 T cell receptor beta chains derived from one specimen sequenced in a study of cytotoxic CD8 clonotypes in ibrutinib-treated CLL. Sequenced by immunoSEQ multiplex PCR; TCRdb stores in-frame clones only, minus some. The data hold over 200,000 clones, with roughly 73% observed a single time. The sample in question was PBMCs, obtained after 12 months of ibrutinib treatment. The receptors shown here come from a human donor with chronic lymphocytic leukemia.

This clone was seen just once. The V and J genes are TRBV6-1 and TRBJ2-2; 8 bases align to TRBD1. This CDR3 spans 15 amino acids. Germline CDR1 and CDR2: MNHNS and SASEGT. V shed 3 bases, J shed 5 bases, and the junction held 5 bases outside the gene matches. CDR3 protein: CASSDSRGLTGELFF. CDR3 bases: TGTGCCAGCAGTGACAGCAGGGGGCTTACCGGGGAGCTGTTTTTT.

The CDR3 DNA sequence: TGTGCCAGCTTCTCCGACCTCCCTCTATATGGCTACACCTTC. Its protein product is CASFSDLPLYGYTF. The rearrangement uses TRBV13 and TRBJ1-2; unclear D gene. The V gene's germline CDR1 is PRHDT and CDR2 FYEKMQ (reference sequence). The CDR3 has 14 residues. The V and J ends lost 8 bases and 5 bases respectively, with 18 bases between them.

V and J are TRBV19 and TRBJ2-7; 10 bases line up with TRBD1. Germline assignment: CDR1 LNHDA and CDR2 SQIVND (reference sequence). V lost 6 bases, J lost 6 bases, and 8 bases stayed unmatched. This CDR3 has 14 amino acids. CDR3 protein: CASSGQGVFFEQYF. DNA for the CDR3: TGTGCCAGTAGCGGACAGGGGGTGTTTTTCGAGCAGTACTTC. The complete variable domain, with remaining parts taken from reference TRBV19 and TRBJ2-7, reads DGGITQSPKYLFRKEGQNVTLSCEQNLNHDAMYWYRQDPGQGLRLIYYSQIVNDFQKGDIAEGYSVSREKKESFPLTVTSAQKNPTAFYLCASSGQGVFFEQYFGPGTRLTVT.

V is TRBV18 and J is TRBJ2-6, with TRBD1 matching over 10 bases. Germline CDR1 is KGHSH and CDR2 is LQKENI. The trim removed 4 bases at V and 0 bases at J, leaving 6 bases unmatched. The CDR3 is 18 amino acids. In DNA form, the CDR3 reads TGTGCCAGCTCACTACCTGGACAGGGGGACTCTGGGGCCAACGTCCTGACTTTC. It specifies CASSLPGQGDSGANVLTF.